A single sample gave rise to the 13 T cell receptor beta chains below, sequenced in a study of shared clonotypes between healthy human individuals. The protocol was immunoSEQ multiplex PCR, while the TCRdb copy is restricted to in-frame clones and leaves out a portion. The repertoire holds approximately 620,000 clones, about 96% seen once, with 0.057% in the top ten. The sample was naive CD4+ T cells sorted from blood. Specified subset: CD45RA+ positively selected. The source is a woman aged 30 to 39 in good health.

The rearrangement links TRBV7-8 to TRBJ2-7; 10 bases agree with TRBD1. The CDR3 spans 15 residues. V was clipped by 6 bases and J by 3 bases; unmatched bases: 8. Germline values: CDR1 SGHVS, CDR2 FQNEAQ. The CDR3 DNA reads as TGTGCCAGCAGGAACCTCCGGGACAGGGGCTACGAGCAGTACTTC. Protein product: CASRNLRDRGYEQYF.

This chain uses TRBV5-1 with TRBJ2-1; D unresolved. This CDR3 contains 13 residues. CDR1 SGHRS and CDR2 YFSETQ come from the germline V gene. V lost 2 bases, J lost 5 bases, and 8 bases lay in between. CDR3 residues: CASSFRIDNEQFF. The CDR3 nucleotides are TGCGCCAGCAGCTTTAGGATAGACAATGAGCAGTTCTTC.

The V and J genes are TRBV11-3 and TRBJ2-3; TRBD1 matches at 9 bases. The V and J ends lost 5 bases and 1 base, in that order; junction bases with no gene match: 7. The CDR3 has 16 amino acids. In germline, CDR1 is SGHNT, CDR2 YENEEA. CDR3 nucleotides: TGTGCCAGCAGCCCAGGGACAGGGTTGCGCACAGATACGCAGTATTTT. Protein: CASSPGTGLRTDTQYF.

The chain combines TRBV6-5 with TRBJ2-7; maybe TRBD2 (6 bases). Germline V gene lookup returns CDR1 MNHEY and CDR2 SVGAGI. The V and J ends lost 0 bases and 0 bases respectively, with 12 bases between them. CDR3 length: 16 amino acids. Here the CDR3 reads CASSYSIGGSSYEQYF. CDR3 bases: TGTGCCAGCAGTTACTCGATTGGGGGGTCCTCCTACGAGCAGTACTTC.

The chain carries TRBV10-3 and TRBJ1-5, with D possibly being TRBD1 (6 bases). This CDR3 has 13 amino acids. The V end lost 8 bases, the J end lost 5 bases, and 13 bases lay between the germline ends. CDR1 and CDR2 from the germline V gene are ENHRY and SYGVKD. CDR3 protein: CAIGEGGDQPQHF. CDR3 bases: TGTGCCATCGGCGAGGGGGGGGATCAGCCCCAGCATTTT.

The CDR3, as DNA: TGTGCCAGTAGTATTTTGGAGGGCTACAATGAGCAGTTCTTC. Protein sequence: CASSILEGYNEQFF. This sequence joins TRBV19 and TRBJ2-1; possibly TRBD2 for D (6 bases). The CDR3 runs 14 residues. Germline CDR1 and CDR2: LNHDA and SQIVND (reference sequence). Deletions cut 3 bases from V and 3 bases from J, with 9 bases between.

The J gene is TRBJ2-3, the V gene TRBV29-1, with D possibly being TRBD1 (6 bases). Between the trimmed V and J ends, which lost 4 bases and 0 bases, there was a span of 14 bases. CDR1 and CDR2 (germline): SQVTM, ANQGSEA. The CDR3 extends over 15 amino acids. CDR3 sequence reads: CSVGRPTGSTDTQYF. The CDR3 bases are TGCAGCGTTGGTAGACCGACAGGTAGCACAGATACGCAGTATTTT.

The chain employs TRBV6-1 and TRBJ2-7; D is unclear. Germline CDR1 is MNHNS and CDR2 is SASEGT. The CDR3 consists of 13 residues. V was shortened by 4 bases and J by 3 bases, with 10 bases between the two germline ends. The CDR3 loop reads CASSARRFYEQYF. The CDR3 DNA sequence: TGTGCCAGCAGTGCTCGTCGGTTCTACGAGCAGTACTTC.

The chain combines TRBV10-3 with TRBJ2-3; 13 bases align to TRBD2. The CDR3 totals 19 residues. Losses at the gene ends were 4 bases for V and 1 base for J; bases not matched to a gene: 11. The germline CDR1 and CDR2 sequences are ENHRY and SYGVKD. This CDR3 is CAISGAGLAGARGTDTQYF. The CDR3, as DNA: TGTGCCATCAGTGGCGCCGGACTAGCGGGAGCTCGGGGCACAGATACGCAGTATTTT.

The chain employs TRBV4-2 and TRBJ2-1; 8 positions match TRBD1. With V trimmed by 1 base and J by 8 bases, 7 bases remained unmatched. The CDR3 sequence is 15 residues long. Germline values: CDR1 LGHNA, CDR2 YNFKEQ. CDR3 amino acids: CASSQGGQGGDEQFF. Written as DNA, the CDR3 is TGTGCCAGCAGCCAAGGTGGACAGGGAGGAGATGAGCAGTTCTTC.

The chain couples TRBV7-7 to TRBJ2-5; 13 bases are shared with TRBD2. Germline loops: CDR1 SSHAT, CDR2 FNYEAQ (reference sequence). The V segment lost 2 bases and the J segment 5 bases; nucleotides outside the gene matches: 11. CDR3 size: 18 residues. The CDR3 region has the DNA TGTGCCAGCAGCTTAACACTAGCGGGAGGGCCGTTGCGGGAGACCCAGTACTTC. Residues: CASSLTLAGGPLRETQYF.

V and J are TRBV7-2 and TRBJ2-1; 14 bases fit TRBD2. Trimming cost V 2 bases and J 8 bases; bases outside gene matches: 5. Germline CDR1 SGHTA, CDR2 FQGNSA. The CDR3 covers 16 residues. As DNA, the CDR3 is TGTGCCAGCAGCTTAACTGGGACTAGCGGGAGTTATGAGCAGTTCTTC. Its translation is CASSLTGTSGSYEQFF. The full variable domain, rest sourced from reference TRBV7-2 and TRBJ2-1, is GAGVSQSPSNKVTEKGKDVELRCDPISGHTALYWYRQSLGQGLEFLIYFQGNSAPDKSGLPSDRFSAERTGGSVSTLTIQRTQQEDSAVYLCASSLTGTSGSYEQFFGPGTRLTVL.

On this clone: The sample contains more than one DNA sequence encoding this CDR3. The chain combines TRBV11-2 with TRBJ2-7; TRBD1 matches at 9 bases. CDR1 is SGHAT and CDR2 is FQNNGV in the germline V gene. The junction had 4 bases not matched to a gene; V was cut back by 5 bases and J by 2 bases. The CDR3 sequence is 14 residues long. This CDR3 is CASSLGQGTYEQYF. The CDR3 nucleotides are TGTGCCAGCAGCCTGGGACAGGGAACCTACGAGCAGTACTTC. Complete variable domain (other parts from reference TRBV11-2 and TRBJ2-7): EAGVAQSPRYKIIEKRQSVAFWCNPISGHATLYWYQQILGQGPKLLIQFQNNGVVDDSQLPKDRFSAERLKGVDSTLKIQPAKLEDSAVYLCASSLGQGTYEQYFGPGTRLTVT.